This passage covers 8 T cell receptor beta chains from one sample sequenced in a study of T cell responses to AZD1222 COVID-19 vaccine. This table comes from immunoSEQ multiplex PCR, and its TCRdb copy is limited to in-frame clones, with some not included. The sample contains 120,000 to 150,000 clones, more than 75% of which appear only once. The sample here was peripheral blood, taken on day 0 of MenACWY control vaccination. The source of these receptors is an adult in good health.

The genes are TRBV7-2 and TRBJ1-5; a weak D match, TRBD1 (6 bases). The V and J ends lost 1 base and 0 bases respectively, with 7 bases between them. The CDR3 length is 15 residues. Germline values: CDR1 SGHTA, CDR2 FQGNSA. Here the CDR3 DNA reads TGTGCCAGCAGCTTAGTGGGACATAGCAATCAGCCCCAGCATTTT. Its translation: CASSLVGHSNQPQHF.

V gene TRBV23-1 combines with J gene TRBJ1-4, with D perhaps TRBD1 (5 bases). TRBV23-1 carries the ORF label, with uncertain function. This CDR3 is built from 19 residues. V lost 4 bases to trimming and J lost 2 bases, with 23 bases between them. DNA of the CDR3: TGCGCCAGCAGTCCGACAGTGACTAGTTTTCCCGTGACTAATGAAAAACTGTTTTTT. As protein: CASSPTVTSFPVTNEKLFF.

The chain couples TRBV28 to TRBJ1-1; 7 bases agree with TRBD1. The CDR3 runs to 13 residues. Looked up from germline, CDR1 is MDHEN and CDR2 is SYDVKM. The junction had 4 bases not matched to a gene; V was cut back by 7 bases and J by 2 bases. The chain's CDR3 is CASMGQPNTEAFF. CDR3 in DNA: TGTGCCAGCATGGGACAGCCCAACACTGAAGCTTTCTTT.

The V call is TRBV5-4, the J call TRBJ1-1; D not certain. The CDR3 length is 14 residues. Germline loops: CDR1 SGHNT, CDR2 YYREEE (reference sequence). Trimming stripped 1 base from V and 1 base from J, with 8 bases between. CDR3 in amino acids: CASSLKRANTEAFF. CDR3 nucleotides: TGTGCCAGCAGCTTGAAACGGGCGAACACTGAAGCTTTCTTT.

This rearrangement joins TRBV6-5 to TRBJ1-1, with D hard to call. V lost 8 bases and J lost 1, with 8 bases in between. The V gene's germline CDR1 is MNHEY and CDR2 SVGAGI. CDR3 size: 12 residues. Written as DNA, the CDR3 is TGTGCCAGCCGGTTCTGGAACACTGAAGCTTTCTTT. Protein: CASRFWNTEAFF.

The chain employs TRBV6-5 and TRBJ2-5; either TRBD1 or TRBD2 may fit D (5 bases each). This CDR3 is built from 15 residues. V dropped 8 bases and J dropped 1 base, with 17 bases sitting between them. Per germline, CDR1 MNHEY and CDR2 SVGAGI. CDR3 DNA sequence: TGTGCCAGCGCCACGGGACGGTTACTCCAAGAGACCCAGTACTTC. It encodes CASATGRLLQETQYF.

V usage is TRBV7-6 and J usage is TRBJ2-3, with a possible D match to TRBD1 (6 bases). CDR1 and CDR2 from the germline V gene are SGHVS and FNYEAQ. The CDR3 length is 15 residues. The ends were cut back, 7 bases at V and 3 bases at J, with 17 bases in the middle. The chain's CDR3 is CASTLKGVWTDTQYF. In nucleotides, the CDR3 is TGTGCCAGCACCCTTAAGGGGGTCTGGACAGATACGCAGTATTTT.

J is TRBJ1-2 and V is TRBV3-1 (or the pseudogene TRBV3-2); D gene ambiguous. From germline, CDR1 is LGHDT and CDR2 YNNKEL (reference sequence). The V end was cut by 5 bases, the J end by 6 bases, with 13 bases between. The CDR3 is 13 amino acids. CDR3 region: CASSSGWSDGYTF. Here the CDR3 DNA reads TGTGCCAGCAGCTCAGGATGGTCCGATGGCTACACCTTC.